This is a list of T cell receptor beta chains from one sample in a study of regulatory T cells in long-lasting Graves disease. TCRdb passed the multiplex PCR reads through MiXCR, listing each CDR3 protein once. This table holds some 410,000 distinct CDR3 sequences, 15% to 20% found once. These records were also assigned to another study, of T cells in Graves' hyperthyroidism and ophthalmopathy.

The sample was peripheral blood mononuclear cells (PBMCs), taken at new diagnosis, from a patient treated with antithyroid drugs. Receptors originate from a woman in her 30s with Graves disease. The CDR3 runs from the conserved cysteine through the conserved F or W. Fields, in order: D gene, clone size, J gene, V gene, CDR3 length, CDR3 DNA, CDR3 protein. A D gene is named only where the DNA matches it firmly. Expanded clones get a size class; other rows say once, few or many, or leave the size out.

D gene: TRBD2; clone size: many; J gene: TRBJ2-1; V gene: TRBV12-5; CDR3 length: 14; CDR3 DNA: TGTGCTAGTGGCTCTAGCGGGAGGTACAATGAGCAGTTCTTC; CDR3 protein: CASGSSGRYNEQFF
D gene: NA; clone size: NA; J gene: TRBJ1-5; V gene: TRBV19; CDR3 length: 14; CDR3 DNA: TGTGCCAGTAGTATGACGATAAACAATCAGCCCCAGCATTTT; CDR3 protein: CASSMTINNQPQHF
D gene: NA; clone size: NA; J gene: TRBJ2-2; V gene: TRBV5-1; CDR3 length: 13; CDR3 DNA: TGCGCCAGCAGCTTCTCAAGCACCGGGGAGCTGTTTTTT; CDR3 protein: CASSFSSTGELFF
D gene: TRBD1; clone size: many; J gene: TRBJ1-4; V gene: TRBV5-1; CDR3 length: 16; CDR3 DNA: TGCGCCAGCAGATCCGGGACAGGGGACTCTCGTGAAAAACTGTTTTTT; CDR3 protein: CASRSGTGDSREKLFF
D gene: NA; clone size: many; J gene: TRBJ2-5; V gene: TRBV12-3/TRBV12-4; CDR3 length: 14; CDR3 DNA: TGTGCCAGCAGCTTAGCTGCGGGACAAGAGACCCAGTACTTC; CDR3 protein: CASSLAAGQETQYF
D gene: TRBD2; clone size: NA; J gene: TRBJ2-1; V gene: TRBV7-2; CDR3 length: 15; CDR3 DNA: TGTGCCAGCAGCTTAGTGGGACTAGCCCGCAATGAGCAGTTCTTC; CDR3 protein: CASSLVGLARNEQFF
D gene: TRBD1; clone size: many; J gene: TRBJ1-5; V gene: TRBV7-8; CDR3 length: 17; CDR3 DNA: TGTGCCAGCAGCCGGCGGACAGGAGAATATAGCAATCAGCCCCAGCATTTT; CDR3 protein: CASSRRTGEYSNQPQHF
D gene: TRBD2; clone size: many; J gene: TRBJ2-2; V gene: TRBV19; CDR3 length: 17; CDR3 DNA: TGTGCCAGTAGTATAGCTCCTAGCGGGATACTAACCGGGGAGCTGTTTTTT; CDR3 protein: CASSIAPSGILTGELFF
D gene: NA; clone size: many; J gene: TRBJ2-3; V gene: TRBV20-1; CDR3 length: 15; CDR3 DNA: TGCAGTGCTATCCGGGGCCCAGGAGGCACAGATACGCAGTATTTT; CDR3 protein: CSAIRGPGGTDTQYF
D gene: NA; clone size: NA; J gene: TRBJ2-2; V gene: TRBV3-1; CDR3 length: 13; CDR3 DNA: TGTGCCAGCAGACCCGGTACCACCCGGGAGCTGTTTTTT; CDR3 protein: CASRPGTTRELFF
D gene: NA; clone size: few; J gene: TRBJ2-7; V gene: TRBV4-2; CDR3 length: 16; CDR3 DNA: TGTGCCAGCAGCCAAGATTTCGGGGGTTCGGTCTACGAGCAGTACTTC; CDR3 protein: CASSQDFGGSVYEQYF
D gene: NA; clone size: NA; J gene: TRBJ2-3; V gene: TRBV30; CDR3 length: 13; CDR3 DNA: TGTGCCTGGAGTACAGCAGGGACAGATACGCAGTATTTT; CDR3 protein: CAWSTAGTDTQYF
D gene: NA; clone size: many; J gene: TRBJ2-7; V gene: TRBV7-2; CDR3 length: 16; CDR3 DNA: TGTGCCAGCAGCTTAGGGGGCGGGATTACTTCCTACGAGCAGTACTTC; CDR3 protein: CASSLGGGITSYEQYF
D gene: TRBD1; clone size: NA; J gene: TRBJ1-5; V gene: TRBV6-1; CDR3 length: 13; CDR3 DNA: TGTGCCGCCGGGACAGGGGGCAATCAGCCCCAGCATTTT; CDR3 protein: CAAGTGGNQPQHF
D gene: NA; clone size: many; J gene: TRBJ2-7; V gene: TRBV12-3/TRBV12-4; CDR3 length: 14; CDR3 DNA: TGTGCCAGCAGTTCGACAAAATCCCGCTTGGAGCAGTACTTC; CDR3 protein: CASSSTKSRLEQYF
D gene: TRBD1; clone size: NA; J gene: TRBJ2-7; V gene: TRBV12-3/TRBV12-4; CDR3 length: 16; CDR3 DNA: TGTGCCAGCAGTTTTCATCCGGGACAGGGGAGCTACGAGCAGTACTTC; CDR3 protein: CASSFHPGQGSYEQYF
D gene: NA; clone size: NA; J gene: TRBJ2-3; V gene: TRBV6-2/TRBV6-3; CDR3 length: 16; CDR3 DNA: TGTGCCAGCAGTTCAAACAGGGTCGGAGACACAGATACGCAGTATTTT; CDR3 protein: CASSSNRVGDTDTQYF
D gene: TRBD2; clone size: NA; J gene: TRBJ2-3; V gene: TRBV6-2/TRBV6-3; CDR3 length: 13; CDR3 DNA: TGTGCCAGCAGGGGACTAGCGGCAGATACGCAGTATTTT; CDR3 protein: CASRGLAADTQYF
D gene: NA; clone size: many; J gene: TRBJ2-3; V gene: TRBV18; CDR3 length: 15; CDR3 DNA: TGTGCCAGCTCACCTGACACCACAAAGCATTATACGCAGTATTTT; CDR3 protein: CASSPDTTKHYTQYF
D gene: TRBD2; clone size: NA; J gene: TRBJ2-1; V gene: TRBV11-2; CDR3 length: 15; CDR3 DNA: TGTGCCAGCGCACGGACTAGCGGGACCTACAATGAGCAGTTCTTC; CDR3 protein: CASARTSGTYNEQFF
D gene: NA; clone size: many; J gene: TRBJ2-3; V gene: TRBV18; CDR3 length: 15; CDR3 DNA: TGTGCCAGCTCACCATCGATTGGGGGAGCAGATACGCAGTATTTT; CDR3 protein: CASSPSIGGADTQYF
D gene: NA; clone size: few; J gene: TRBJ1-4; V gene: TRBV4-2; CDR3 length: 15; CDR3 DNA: TGTGCCAGCAGCCAACAAAGACCGCGGAATGAAAAACTGTTTTTT; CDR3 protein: CASSQQRPRNEKLFF
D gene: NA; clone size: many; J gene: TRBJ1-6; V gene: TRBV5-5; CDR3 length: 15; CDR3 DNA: TGTGCCAGCAGCGGTGACGGGAAGAATAATTCACCCCTCCACTTT; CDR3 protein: CASSGDGKNNSPLHF